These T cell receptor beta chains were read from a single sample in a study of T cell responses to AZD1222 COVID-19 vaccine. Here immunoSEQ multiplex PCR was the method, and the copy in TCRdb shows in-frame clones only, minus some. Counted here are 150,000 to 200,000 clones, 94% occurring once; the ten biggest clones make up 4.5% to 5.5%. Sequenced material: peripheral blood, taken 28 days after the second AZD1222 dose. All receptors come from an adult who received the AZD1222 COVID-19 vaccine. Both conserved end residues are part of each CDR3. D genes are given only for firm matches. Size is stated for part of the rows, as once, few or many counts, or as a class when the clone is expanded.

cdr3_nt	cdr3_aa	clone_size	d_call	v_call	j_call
TGTGCCAGCAGTTACAGGGGAGATGGCTACACCTTC	CASSYRGDGYTF	.	TRBD1	TRBV2	TRBJ1-2
TGCGCCAGCAGCTTGGGGGGCAGCCAAGAGACCCAGTACTTC	CASSLGGSQETQYF	.	.	TRBV5-1	TRBJ2-5
TGTGCCAGCTCCCCAAAAGCTCAGGGGGAAGCTTTCTTT	CASSPKAQGEAFF	.	.	TRBV18	TRBJ1-1
TGTGCCAGCTCACCGAACACCGGGGAGCTGTTTTTT	CASSPNTGELFF	.	.	TRBV18	TRBJ2-2
TGTGCCACCAGTATGACAGGGAATTATGGCTACACCTTC	CATSMTGNYGYTF	.	TRBD1	TRBV24-1	TRBJ1-2
TGCGCCAGCAGTCTAGCGGGAGTCGACAATGAGCAGTTCTTC	CASSLAGVDNEQFF	.	TRBD2	TRBV5-1	TRBJ2-1
TGTGCCAGCAGAACTAGCGGGAGTGGGAGTGAGCAGTTCTTC	CASRTSGSGSEQFF	once	TRBD2	TRBV3-1/TRBV3-2	TRBJ2-1
TGTGCCACCAGTGACACCTATGGCTACACCTTC	CATSDTYGYTF	.	.	TRBV24-1	TRBJ1-2
TGTGCCAGCAGCCGGATGGCGGGGCCCCCCACAGATACGCAGTATTTT	CASSRMAGPPTDTQYF	.	.	TRBV9	TRBJ2-3
TGCGCCAGCAGCCGGACTAGCGGGAGCTCGGGCGAGCAGTACTTC	CASSRTSGSSGEQYF	.	TRBD2	TRBV4-3	TRBJ2-7
TGCAGCGTTGGGCGAACTAGCGGGAGCGAGCAGTACTTC	CSVGRTSGSEQYF	.	TRBD2	TRBV29-1	TRBJ2-7
TGTGCCTGGAGCGGGTCCTATGGCTACACCTTC	CAWSGSYGYTF	few	.	TRBV30	TRBJ1-2
TGTGCCAGCAGCGGTGGACAGTCCCCCAGCAATCAGCCCCAGCATTTT	CASSGGQSPSNQPQHF	.	.	TRBV5-5	TRBJ1-5
TGTGCCAGCAGTTTGCGGGAGGGGTACGAGCAGTACTTC	CASSLREGYEQYF	.	TRBD2	TRBV27	TRBJ2-7